The sequence of this T cell receptor beta chain was determined in a study of T-cell memory formation after mild COVID-19. Study-level information: Among the donors, TCR clusters were largely specific to each donor. General study results and limits: Among contracting clones, CD4+ were mainly CM/EM and CD8+ enriched in EMRA. Pre-infection memory contained some responding clones, which suggested that cross-reactive memory had joined.

V gave up 4 bases and J gave up 7 bases; unmatched junction bases: 6. The CDR3 is 14 amino acids. CDR1 and CDR2 from the germline V gene are LNHNV and YYDKDF (reference sequence). Libraries for TCRalpha and TCRbeta carried sample barcodes and unique molecular identifiers via 5'RACE. TCRdb reprocessed the 5' RACE reads with MiXCR, giving one entry per CDR3 protein. The sample has under 60,000 distinct CDR3 sequences, over 8.5% seen once. This clonotype was found a few times. Its antigen remains unknown. This clonotype was sampled from an adult woman who had mild COVID-19 (a few samples of this study predate the infection). Cell type and time point are not known. Sequencing input: PBMCs or a T cell subset sorted from them (not recorded which). The rearrangement links TRBV15 to TRBJ2-1; TRBD2 matches at 8 bases. As DNA, the CDR3 is TGTGCCACCAGCAAGCGGGAGTTCGGGAATGAGCAGTTCTTC. Translation: CATSKREFGNEQFF.